This T cell receptor (beta chain) was profiled in a study of CD8 T cells in Susac syndrome. Random hexamers were used to reverse transcribe 0.5 to 1 ug of RNA. From the immunoSEQ multiplex PCR reads, TCRdb called clonotypes with MiXCR, one entry per CDR3 protein. The sample records about 150,000 distinct CDR3 sequences, approximately 93% being singletons. The CDR3 spans 16 residues. Controls matched for sex and age were healthy donors. The CD8+ and CD4+ T cells were negatively isolated, with the TEMRA cells enriched by FACS. The sample consisted of CD4+ T cells from PBMCs. This receptor was identified in a human donor in good health. The rearrangement links TRBV12-2 to TRBJ2-6; the D call in the table, TRBD1, was not verified against the DNA. TRBV12-2 is listed as a pseudogene. The CDR3 region has the DNA TGTGCAAGGAACAGGGGGCGCCAAGCTGGGGCCAACGTCCTGACTTTC. It is translated as CARNRGRQAGANVLTF.